This record concerns one T cell receptor (beta chain) sequence. Germline V gene lookup returns CDR1 SQVTM and CDR2 ANQGSEA. The V gene lost 6 bases and the J gene lost 5 bases, with 16 bases spanning the gap. The CDR3 is 13 amino acids. The PCR ran on 60 Vbeta and 13 Jbeta primers. Profiled with immunoSEQ multiplex PCR; TCRdb holds only in-frame clones, not every one. The table has approximately 79,000 clones, about three quarters seen once. The sample comes from a study of cytomegalovirus exposure and HLA in healthy donors. This clonotype was obtained from a boy under 18 in good health and CMV-seronegative. The sequenced material came from PBMCs. V usage is TRBV29-1 and J usage is TRBJ2-5, with D possibly being TRBD1 (6 bases). CDR3 DNA: TGCAGCGTCGCCACAGGGATGGTGGAGACCCAGTACTTC. Translation: CSVATGMVETQYF.